This T cell receptor beta chain stems from a study of T cells after yellow fever vaccination. In the study overall: Fractions containing few cells were prepared with SMART-Seq v4 Ultra Low Input. Overall study results and limits: Repertoires sorted by FACS could include abundant clonotypes that are contaminants from the bulk population. Some clonotypes were seen in both the CD4 and the CD8 compartments. These made up a small share and likely arose from convergent recombination.

As regards this clonotype: The antigen is undetermined.

The V gene lost 4 bases and the J gene lost 8 bases, with 12 bases spanning the gap. Germline V gives CDR1 ENHRY, CDR2 SYGVKD. The CDR3 spans 13 residues. The authors made TCR cDNA by 5'RACE template switching, adding a universal primer site and UMIs. TCRdb ran MiXCR on the 5' RACE reads and lists one entry per CDR3 protein. The data hold around 550,000 distinct CDR3 sequences, with roughly a fifth observed a single time. Sample: PBMCs, taken 15 days after the yellow fever booster vaccination. The receptor comes from a man in his thirties or forties who received the YFV17D yellow fever vaccine. This chain joins TRBV10-3 and TRBJ2-1; the D is unclear. This CDR3 reads CAISVRVPDEQFF. CDR3 nucleotides: TGTGCCATCAGTGTTAGGGTTCCAGATGAGCAGTTCTTC.